The subject of this entry is one TCR beta chain. Its recognized antigen is unknown. No quality values exist for individual bases; no much larger clone is one base distant. A second Seattle source provided samples from volunteer blood donors who had recovered from COVID-19. Whole blood was collected in K2EDTA tubes by collaborating institutions according to the institutions' own protocols. For TCRbeta analysis, collaborators shipped samples in one of three forms: frozen whole blood, isolated PBMCs, or DNA extracted from either of those sample types. TCRbeta CDR3 regions were amplified from genomic DNA using the immunoSEQ Assay, a bias-controlled multiplex PCR. Per the source publication's procedure: The number of nucleated cells in each sample was estimated by amplification of reference gene primers within the assay. To quantify the absolute abundance of each unique TCRbeta CDR3 rearrangement, sequence reads were collapsed and filtered. For each sample, productive Simpson clonality was calculated as the square root of Simpson's diversity index over productive rearrangements. TCRdb obtained this table from immuneACCESS and retained in-frame rearrangements with V and J assigned. These tables miss some clones; where compared with another copy, unresolved V genes account for less than half of the shortfall, and the remainder is unexplained. D and trimming were read from the DNA, whereas the V and J calls and clone size are those reported in that table. The sample contains more than 150,000 clones, 65% to 80% of them found a single time. The ten most abundant clones make up roughly 13% of the sample.

The sample is drawn from a study of blood T cell repertoires in COVID-19 (dated by TCRdb to between 2020 and 2021). Study-wide context: Collaborator samples came from the United States, Italy and Spain and covered acute and convalescent phases of COVID-19. The repertoires were released in a freely available public database meant as a resource for research on the immune response to SARS-CoV-2. The material from the prospective study consisted of cDNA or gDNA derived from T cells, B-cell-depleted T cells, or PBMCs. Samples came from the ongoing ImmuneRACE study (first 160 participants) plus 1,254 subjects from 6 global collaborators. The dataset comprised deeply sampled blood TCRbeta repertoires from subjects exposed to, actively infected with, or recovered from COVID-19. The sample metadata nearly always contained a de-identified subject ID, COVID-19 status, age in years and sex. Where available, HLA class I and class II types were obtained from metadata supplied by the sample provider rather than from assay-based typing. Overall study outcomes, separate from this receptor: How much clinical and demographic metadata was included differed by source and by participant, and the metadata was provided uncurated.

The germline V gene sets CDR1 to SNHLY and CDR2 to FYNNEI. The CDR3 covers 14 residues, taking in both the cysteine and the phenylalanine. The retained sequence is limited to the CDR3, 42 bases, with the frame set at the first base. V is pared back by 3 bases and J by 2 bases, with 11 bases lying between the germline termini. Sequenced input: peripheral blood. The clonotype was recovered from a man in his fifties or sixties who had recovered from COVID-19. The chain joins TRBV2 to TRBJ2-7; tentative D gene TRBD1, with 5 bases matching. The sequenced DNA: TGTGCCAGCAGTGAGCAGGGTATCCCCTACGAGCAGTACTTC. This codes for CASSEQGIPYEQYF.